This record covers a single T cell receptor beta chain. The germline V gene has CDR1 LGHDT and CDR2 YNNKEL (reference sequence). There are 15 residues in the CDR3. V was clipped by 7 bases and J by 6 bases; unmatched bases: 12. The sample belongs to a study of patients and donors after allogeneic stem cell transplantation. From the RT-PCR reads, TCRdb called clonotypes with MiXCR, one entry per CDR3 protein. Here the sample spans 150,000 to 200,000 distinct CDR3 sequences, about 32% being singletons. Sequenced: blood, either unsorted or a sorted T cell fraction (not recorded which). The clonotype was recovered from a human donor who was either an allogeneic HSCT recipient or a stem cell or donor lymphocyte infusion donor (not recorded which). It is not recorded whose cells these are; they may come from a transplant donor. The chain couples TRBV3-1 to TRBJ2-1; 7 nucleotides align to TRBD2. The CDR3 is CASTTLKGGSNEQFF. The CDR3, as DNA: TGTGCCAGCACCACCTTGAAGGGCGGGAGCAATGAGCAGTTCTTC.